This T cell receptor beta chain was sequenced in a study of PD-L1 blockade in urothelial cancer. TCRdb keeps only in-frame clones here, not all; method: immunoSEQ multiplex PCR. The sample lists 50,000 or so clones, about 85% occurring once. The time point denotes: peripheral blood 6 weeks after treatment start. The clonotype originates from a man in his fifties or sixties with urothelial cancer. The sequencing here drew on PBMCs, taken around atezolizumab (anti-PD-L1) treatment.

CDR3 DNA: TGTGCCTGGAAATTACAGGGCCCGCACCGACTAGCTCATAGCACAGATACGCAGTATTTT. Translating gives CAWKLQGPHRLAHSTDTQYF. The rearrangement joins TRBV30 to TRBJ2-3; D possibly corresponds to TRBD2 (7 bases). Germline V gives CDR1 GTSNPN, CDR2 SVGIG (reference sequence). There are 20 residues in the CDR3. The ends were cut back, 4 bases at V and 0 bases at J, with 29 bases in the middle.